The 2 T cell receptor beta chains below were found in one sample sequenced in a study of CD8+CD57+ T cells in acquired aplastic anemia. It was genomic DNA that served as the template for profiling TCR beta VDJ and CDR3. TCRdb analysed the reads with MiXCR anew, one entry per CDR3 protein. The sample contains some 290,000 distinct CDR3 sequences, around 60% of which appear only once. The sample was sorted CD4+, CD8+, or CD8+CD57+ T cells (not recorded which) from PBMCs. These receptors were collected from a human donor with severe aplastic anemia or a healthy control (not recorded which).

The gene calls are TRBV7-9 and TRBJ2-5; possibly TRBD1 or TRBD2 for D (5 bases each). Germline CDR1 is SEHNR and CDR2 is FQNEAQ (reference sequence). The ends were cut back, 1 base at V and 9 bases at J, with 9 bases in the middle. The CDR3 totals 12 residues. The CDR3 sequence is CASSLGGTAQYF. The CDR3 DNA is TGTGCCAGCAGCTTAGGAGGGACGGCCCAGTACTTC.

The rearrangement joins TRBV6-2 or TRBV6-3 to TRBJ1-4; 8 positions match TRBD1. J was trimmed by 8 bases and V by 8 bases; bases with no gene match: 4. The CDR3 runs 12 residues. Germline V lookup: CDR1 MNHEY, CDR2 SVGEGT. This chain's CDR3 is CASETGGEKLFF. The CDR3 DNA reads as TGTGCCAGCGAAACAGGGGGAGAAAAACTGTTTTTT.